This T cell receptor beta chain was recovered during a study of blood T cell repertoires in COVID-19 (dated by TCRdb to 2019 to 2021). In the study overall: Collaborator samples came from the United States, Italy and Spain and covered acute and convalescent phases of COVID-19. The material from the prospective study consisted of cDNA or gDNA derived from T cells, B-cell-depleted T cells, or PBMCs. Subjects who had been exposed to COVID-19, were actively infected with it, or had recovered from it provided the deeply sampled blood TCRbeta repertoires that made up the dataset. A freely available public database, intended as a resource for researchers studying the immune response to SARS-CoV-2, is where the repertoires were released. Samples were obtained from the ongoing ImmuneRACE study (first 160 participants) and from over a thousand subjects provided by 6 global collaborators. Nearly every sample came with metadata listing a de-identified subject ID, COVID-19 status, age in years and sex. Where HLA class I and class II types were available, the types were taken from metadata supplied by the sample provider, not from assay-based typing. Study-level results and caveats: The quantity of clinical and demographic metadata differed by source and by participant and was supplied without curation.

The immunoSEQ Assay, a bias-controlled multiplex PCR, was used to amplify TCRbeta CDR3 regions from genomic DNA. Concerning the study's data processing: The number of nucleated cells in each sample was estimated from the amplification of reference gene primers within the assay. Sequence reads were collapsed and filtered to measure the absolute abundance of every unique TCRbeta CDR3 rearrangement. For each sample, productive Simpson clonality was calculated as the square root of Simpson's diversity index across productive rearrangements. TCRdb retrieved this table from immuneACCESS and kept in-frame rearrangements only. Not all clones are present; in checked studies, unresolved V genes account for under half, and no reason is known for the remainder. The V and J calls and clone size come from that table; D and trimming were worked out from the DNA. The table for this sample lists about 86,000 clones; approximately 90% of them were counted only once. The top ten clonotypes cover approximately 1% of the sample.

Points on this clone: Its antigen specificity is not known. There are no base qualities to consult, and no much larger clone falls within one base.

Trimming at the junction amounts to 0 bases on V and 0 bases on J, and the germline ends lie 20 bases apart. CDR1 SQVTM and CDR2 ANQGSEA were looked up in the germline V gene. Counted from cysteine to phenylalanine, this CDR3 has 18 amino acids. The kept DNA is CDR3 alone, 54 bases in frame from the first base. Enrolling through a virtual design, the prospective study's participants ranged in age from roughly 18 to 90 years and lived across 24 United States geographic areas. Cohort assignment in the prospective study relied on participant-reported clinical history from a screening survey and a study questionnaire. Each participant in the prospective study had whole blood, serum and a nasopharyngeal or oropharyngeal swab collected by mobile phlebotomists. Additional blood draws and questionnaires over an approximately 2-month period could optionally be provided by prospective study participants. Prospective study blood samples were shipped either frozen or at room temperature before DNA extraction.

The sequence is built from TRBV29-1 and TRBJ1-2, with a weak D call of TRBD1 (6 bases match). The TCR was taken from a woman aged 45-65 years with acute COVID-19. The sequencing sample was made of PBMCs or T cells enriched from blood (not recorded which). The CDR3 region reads CSVEDYSRQGGTNYGYTF. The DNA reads TGCAGCGTTGAAGATTACTCCCGCCAAGGGGGTACTAACTATGGCTACACCTTC.